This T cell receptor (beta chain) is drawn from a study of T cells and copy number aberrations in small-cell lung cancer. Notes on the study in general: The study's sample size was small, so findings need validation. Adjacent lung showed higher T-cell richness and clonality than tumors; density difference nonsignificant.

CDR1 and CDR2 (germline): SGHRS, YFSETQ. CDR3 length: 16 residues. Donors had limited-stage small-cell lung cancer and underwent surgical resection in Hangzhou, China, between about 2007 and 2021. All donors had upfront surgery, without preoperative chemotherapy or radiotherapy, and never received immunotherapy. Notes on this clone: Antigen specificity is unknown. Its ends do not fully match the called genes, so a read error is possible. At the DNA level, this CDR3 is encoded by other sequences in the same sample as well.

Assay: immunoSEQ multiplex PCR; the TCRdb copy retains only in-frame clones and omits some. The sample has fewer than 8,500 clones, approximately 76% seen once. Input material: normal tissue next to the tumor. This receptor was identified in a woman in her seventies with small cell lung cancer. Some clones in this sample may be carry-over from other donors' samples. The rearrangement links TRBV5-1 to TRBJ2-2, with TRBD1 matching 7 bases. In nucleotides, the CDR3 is TGCGCCAGCAGCTCCGCCACAGGGGCGAACACCGGGGAGCTATTTTTT. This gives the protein CASSSATGANTGELFF.